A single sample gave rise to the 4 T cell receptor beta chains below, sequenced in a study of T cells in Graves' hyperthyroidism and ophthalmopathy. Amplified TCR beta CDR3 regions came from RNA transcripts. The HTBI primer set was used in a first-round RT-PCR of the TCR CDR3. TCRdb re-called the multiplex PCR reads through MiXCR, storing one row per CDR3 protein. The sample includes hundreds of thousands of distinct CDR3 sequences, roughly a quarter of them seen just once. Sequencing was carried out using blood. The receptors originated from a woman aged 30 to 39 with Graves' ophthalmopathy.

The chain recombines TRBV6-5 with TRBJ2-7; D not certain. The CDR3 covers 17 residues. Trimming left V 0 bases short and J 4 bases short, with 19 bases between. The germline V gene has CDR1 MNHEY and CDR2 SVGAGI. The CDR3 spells CASSYSGSPLHLYEQYF. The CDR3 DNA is TGTGCCAGCAGTTACTCAGGCAGCCCCTTACACCTTTACGAGCAGTACTTC.

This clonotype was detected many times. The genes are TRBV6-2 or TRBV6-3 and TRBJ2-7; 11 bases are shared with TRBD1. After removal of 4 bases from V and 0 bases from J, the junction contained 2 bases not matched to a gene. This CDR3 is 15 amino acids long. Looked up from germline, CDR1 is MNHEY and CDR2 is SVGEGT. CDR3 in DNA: TGTGCCAGCAGTTTGGACAGGGGGCTCTCCTACGAGCAGTACTTC. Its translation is CASSLDRGLSYEQYF.

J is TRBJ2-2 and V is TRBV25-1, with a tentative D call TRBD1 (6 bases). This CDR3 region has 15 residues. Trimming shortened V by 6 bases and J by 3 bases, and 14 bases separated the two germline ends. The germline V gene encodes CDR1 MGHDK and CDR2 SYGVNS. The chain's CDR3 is CASSGTPRDTGELFF. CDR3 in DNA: TGTGCCAGCAGCGGGACACCGAGGGACACCGGGGAGCTGTTTTTT.

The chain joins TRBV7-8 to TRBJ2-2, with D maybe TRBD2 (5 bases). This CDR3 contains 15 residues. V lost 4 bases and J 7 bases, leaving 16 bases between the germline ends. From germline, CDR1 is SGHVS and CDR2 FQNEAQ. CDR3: CASSSPVGVLGELFF. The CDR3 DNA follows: TGTGCCAGCAGCTCCCCCGTCGGGGTACTCGGGGAGCTGTTTTTT.